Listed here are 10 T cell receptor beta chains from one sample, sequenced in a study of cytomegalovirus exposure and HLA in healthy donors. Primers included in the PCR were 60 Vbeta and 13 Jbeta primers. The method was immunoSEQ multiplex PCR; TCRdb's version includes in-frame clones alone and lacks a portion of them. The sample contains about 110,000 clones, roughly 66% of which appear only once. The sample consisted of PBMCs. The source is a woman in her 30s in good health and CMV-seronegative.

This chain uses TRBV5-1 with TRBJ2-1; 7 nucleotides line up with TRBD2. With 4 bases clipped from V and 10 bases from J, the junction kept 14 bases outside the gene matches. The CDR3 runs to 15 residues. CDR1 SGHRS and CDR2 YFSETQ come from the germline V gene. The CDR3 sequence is CASSLVVSGAQEQFF. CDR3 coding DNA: TGCGCCAGCAGCCTGGTAGTAAGCGGGGCTCAAGAGCAGTTCTTC.

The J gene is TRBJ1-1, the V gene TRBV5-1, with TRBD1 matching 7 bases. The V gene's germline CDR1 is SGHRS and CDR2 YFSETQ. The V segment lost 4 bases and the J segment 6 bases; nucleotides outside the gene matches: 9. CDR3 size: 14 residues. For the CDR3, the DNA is TGCGCCAGCAGCCTTCACCGGACAGGCTCTGAAGCTTTCTTT. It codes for CASSLHRTGSEAFF.

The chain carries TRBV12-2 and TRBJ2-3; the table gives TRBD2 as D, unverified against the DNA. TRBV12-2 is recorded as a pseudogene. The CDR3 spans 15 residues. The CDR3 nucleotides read TGTGCAAGTCGCCAAACGAAAACTAGCACAGATACGCAGTATTTT. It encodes CASRQTKTSTDTQYF.

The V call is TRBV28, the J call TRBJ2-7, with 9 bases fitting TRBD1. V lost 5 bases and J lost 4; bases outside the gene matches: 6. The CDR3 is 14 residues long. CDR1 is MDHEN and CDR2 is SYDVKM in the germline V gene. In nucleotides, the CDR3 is TGTGCCAGCAGTCCGGGACAGGGTCTGTACGAGCAGTACTTC. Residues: CASSPGQGLYEQYF.

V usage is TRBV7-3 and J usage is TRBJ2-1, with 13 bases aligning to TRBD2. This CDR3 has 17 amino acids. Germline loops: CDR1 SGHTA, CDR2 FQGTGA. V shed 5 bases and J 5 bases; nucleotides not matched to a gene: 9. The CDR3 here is CASSLQTGTSGDNEQFF. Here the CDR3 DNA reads TGTGCCAGCAGCCTCCAAACCGGGACTAGCGGGGACAATGAGCAGTTCTTC.

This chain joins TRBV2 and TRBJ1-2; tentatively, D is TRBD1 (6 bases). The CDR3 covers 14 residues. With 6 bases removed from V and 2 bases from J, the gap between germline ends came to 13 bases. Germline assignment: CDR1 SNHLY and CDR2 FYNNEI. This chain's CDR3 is CASSFSDRNYGYTF. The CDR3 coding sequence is TGTGCCAGCAGCTTTTCGGACAGAAACTATGGCTACACCTTC.

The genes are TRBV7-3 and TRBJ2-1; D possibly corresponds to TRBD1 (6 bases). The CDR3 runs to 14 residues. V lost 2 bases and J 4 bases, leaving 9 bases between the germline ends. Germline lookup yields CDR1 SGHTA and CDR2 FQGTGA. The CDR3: CASSLEQGYNEQFF. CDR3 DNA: TGTGCCAGCAGCTTAGAACAGGGATACAATGAGCAGTTCTTC.

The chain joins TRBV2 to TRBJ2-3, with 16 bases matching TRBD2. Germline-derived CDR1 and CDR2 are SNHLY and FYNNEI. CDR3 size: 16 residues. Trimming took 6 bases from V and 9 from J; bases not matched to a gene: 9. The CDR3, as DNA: TGTGCCAGCAGCCCGGGACTAGCGGGAGGGCACATCACGCAGTATTTT. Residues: CASSPGLAGGHITQYF.

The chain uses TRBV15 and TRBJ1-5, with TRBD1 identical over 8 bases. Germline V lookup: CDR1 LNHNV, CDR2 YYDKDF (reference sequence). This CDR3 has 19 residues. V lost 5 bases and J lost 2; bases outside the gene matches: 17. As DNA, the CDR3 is TGTGCCACCAGCTCCCGGGACAGGACCTCAAGACCAGGCAATCAGCCCCAGCATTTT. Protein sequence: CATSSRDRTSRPGNQPQHF.

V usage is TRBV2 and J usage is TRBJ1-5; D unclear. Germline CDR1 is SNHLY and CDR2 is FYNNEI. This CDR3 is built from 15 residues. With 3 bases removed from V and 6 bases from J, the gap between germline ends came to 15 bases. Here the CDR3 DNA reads TGTGCCAGCAGTGACTTATTGGGGAGAGGTCAGCCCCAGCATTTT. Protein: CASSDLLGRGQPQHF.